These 24 T cell receptor beta chains share one sample of origin, sequenced in a study of regulatory dendritic cells for organ transplantation. Only in-frame clones appear in the TCRdb table, and some are missing; sequencing was by immunoSEQ multiplex PCR. The sample lists roughly 28,000 clones; around 80% were seen once. The sample was naive CD4+ T cells from blood. This sample's subset: CD45RA+ naive T cells. The receptors were gathered from a human donor in good health.

The V and J genes are TRBV6-1 and TRBJ2-5; D gene unclear. Germline CDR1 and CDR2: MNHNS and SASEGT. The CDR3 is 12 residues long. Trimming removed 5 bases from V and 5 bases from J, with 9 bases in between. The CDR3 is CASSLSRETQYF. The CDR3 coding sequence is TGTGCCAGCAGTTTATCTAGGGAGACCCAGTACTTC.

In this sample, this clone turned up a few times. The rearrangement joins TRBV18 to TRBJ1-4, with D perhaps matching TRBD1 (6 bases). The V end was cut by 4 bases, the J end by 8 bases, with 8 bases between. There are 12 residues in the CDR3. CDR1 is KGHSH and CDR2 is LQKENI in the germline V gene. This chain's CDR3 is CASSLQGEKLFF. Written as DNA, the CDR3 is TGTGCCAGCTCACTCCAGGGGGAAAAACTGTTTTTT. The full variable domain, in which reference TRBV18 and TRBJ1-4 provide the parts outside the CDR3, is NAGVMQNPRHLVRRRGQEARLRCSPMKGHSHVYWYRQLPEEGLKFMVYLQKENIIDESGMPKERFSAEFPKEGPSILRIQQVVRGDSAAYFCASSLQGEKLFFGSGTQLSVL.

This chain connects TRBV9 to TRBJ2-7, with TRBD2 matching over 8 bases. V shed 0 bases and J 7 bases; nucleotides not matched to a gene: 6. CDR3 length: 14 residues. Germline V CDR1 and CDR2: SGDLS, YYNGEE. The CDR3 nucleotides are TGTGCCAGCAGCGTAGACGGGGGGGCGGGAGAGCAGTACTTC. This sequence encodes CASSVDGGAGEQYF.

The chain couples TRBV5-4 to TRBJ2-7; D is possibly TRBD2 (5 bases). The CDR3 is made up of 16 amino acids. Trimming removed 3 bases at V and 4 bases at J, with 20 bases between. In germline, CDR1 is SGHNT, CDR2 YYREEE (reference sequence). For the CDR3, the DNA is TGTGCCAGCAGCTCGGGGAGCACTTCGAATTATTACGAGCAGTACTTC. This translates into CASSSGSTSNYYEQYF.

The chain couples TRBV6-1 to TRBJ2-7; no clear D gene. Trimming removed 0 bases from V and 2 bases from J, with 11 bases in between. Germline V CDR1 and CDR2: MNHNS, SASEGT. The CDR3 spans 15 residues. The CDR3 DNA follows: TGTGCCAGCAGTGAAGCGGGCCATGACACCTACGAGCAGTACTTC. Protein: CASSEAGHDTYEQYF.

J is TRBJ1-1 and V is TRBV11-3; D gene unclear. V was pared by 3 bases and J by 1 base, with 9 bases between. Germline loops: CDR1 SGHNT, CDR2 YENEEA. The CDR3 spans 14 residues. DNA of the CDR3: TGTGCCAGCAGCTTTACAGCTACGAACACTGAAGCTTTCTTT. Translating it yields CASSFTATNTEAFF.

The chain carries TRBV5-6 and TRBJ2-5; TRBD2 aligns across 7 bases. CDR1 and CDR2 from the germline V gene are SGHDT and YYEEEE. V lost 3 bases and J lost 5; bases outside the gene matches: 7. CDR3 length equals 14 residues. The CDR3 sequence: CASSSGGGGETQYF. CDR3 DNA: TGTGCCAGCAGCTCTGGCGGGGGAGGGGAGACCCAGTACTTC.

The V and J genes are TRBV7-2 and TRBJ2-7; possible D gene TRBD2, 6 bases. Trimming took off 1 base at V and 2 bases at J, with 12 bases between the two ends. The CDR3 extends over 15 amino acids. Germline values: CDR1 SGHTA, CDR2 FQGNSA. CDR3 region: CASSLVSGSTYEQYF. Here the CDR3 DNA reads TGTGCCAGCAGCTTAGTAAGCGGGTCGACCTACGAGCAGTACTTC.

V gene TRBV14 combines with J gene TRBJ2-1, with TRBD2 identical over 13 bases. The length of the CDR3 is 16 residues. V lost 4 bases to trimming and J lost 7 bases; unmatched junction nucleotides: 7. CDR1 is SGHDN, CDR2 FVKESK, per germline. CDR3 in DNA: TGTGCCAGCAGCCCGATTGGACTAGCGGGGGTGAATGAGCAGTTCTTC. This translates into CASSPIGLAGVNEQFF.

This clone was observed once. This chain uses TRBV19 with TRBJ2-3; 12 bases match TRBD2. Losses at the gene ends were 5 bases for V and 6 bases for J; bases not matched to a gene: 9. The germline V gene has CDR1 LNHDA and CDR2 SQIVND (reference sequence). The CDR3 contains 16 residues. CDR3 sequence reads: CASSFSTSGGPDTQYF. DNA of the CDR3: TGTGCCAGTAGTTTCTCAACTAGCGGGGGGCCGGATACGCAGTATTTT.

The chain joins TRBV14 to TRBJ2-1; 12 bases are a match to TRBD2. This CDR3 contains 16 residues. From germline, CDR1 is SGHDN and CDR2 FVKESK. V was pared by 3 bases and J by 8 bases, with 8 bases of the junction left unmatched. The CDR3 region is CASSHLPGLAGYEQFF. DNA of the CDR3: TGTGCCAGCAGCCATCTGCCGGGACTAGCGGGTTATGAGCAGTTCTTC.

The rearrangement joins TRBV19 to TRBJ2-1, with D unclear. The germline CDR1 and CDR2 sequences are LNHDA and SQIVND (reference sequence). V was shortened by 1 base and J by 9 bases, with 13 bases between the two germline ends. The CDR3 totals 14 residues. Here the CDR3 DNA reads TGTGCCAGTAGTATAGCAATATCAGGTGGTGAGCAGTTCTTC. Its translation: CASSIAISGGEQFF.

The gene calls are TRBV7-8 and TRBJ1-1; TRBD1 might be the D (6 bases). Per the germline V gene, CDR1 is SGHVS and CDR2 is FQNEAQ. CDR3 size: 15 residues. V was shortened by 3 bases and J by 4 bases, with 15 bases between the two germline ends. The CDR3 nucleotides read TGTGCCAGCAGCTTCCGGACAGTTATGGCCACTGAAGCTTTCTTT. Its translation is CASSFRTVMATEAFF.

This rearrangement joins TRBV5-1 to TRBJ1-1; 7 bases match TRBD1. The CDR3 runs to 14 residues. Germline V gene lookup returns CDR1 SGHRS and CDR2 YFSETQ. V dropped 0 bases and J dropped 4; count of bases not matched to a gene: 3. DNA of the CDR3: TGCGCCAGCAGCTTGGGACAGGGACCCACTGAAGCTTTCTTT. Its protein product is CASSLGQGPTEAFF.

The chain has TRBV6-1 and TRBJ2-7; tentative D call: TRBD2 (6 bases). The V gene lost 0 bases and the J gene lost 3 bases, with 21 bases spanning the gap. This CDR3 has 18 residues. CDR1 is MNHNS and CDR2 is SASEGT in the germline V gene. DNA of the CDR3: TGTGCCAGCAGTGAAGCTAGGAGGGAACAGTTAATCCGCTACGAGCAGTACTTC. Its protein is CASSEARREQLIRYEQYF.

V and J are TRBV18 and TRBJ2-7; D gene uncertain. Germline V lookup: CDR1 KGHSH, CDR2 LQKENI. The CDR3 contains 16 residues. V was clipped by 2 bases and J by 2 bases, with 16 bases between them. DNA of the CDR3: TGTGCCAGCTCACCAGAGAATAGCCGGAGCCCCTACGAGCAGTACTTC. This codes for CASSPENSRSPYEQYF.

The J gene is TRBJ1-1, the V gene TRBV5-1; TRBD1 is a possible D gene (5 bases). Germline CDR1 and CDR2: SGHRS and YFSETQ. V dropped 6 bases and J dropped 6 bases, with 18 bases sitting between them. The CDR3 has 14 amino acids. CDR3 DNA: TGCGCCAGCACTTCGGGGGAGGTATCGTCTGAAGCTTTCTTT. Its protein is CASTSGEVSSEAFF.

The chain uses TRBV6-1 and TRBJ1-1; a weak D match, TRBD1 (6 bases). V lost 6 bases to trimming and J lost 1 base, with 12 bases between them. The CDR3 has 14 residues. Germline V gene data show CDR1 as MNHNS and CDR2 as SASEGT. CDR3 sequence: CASRDRWKNTEAFF. The DNA of the CDR3 is TGTGCCAGCAGAGACAGGTGGAAGAACACTGAAGCTTTCTTT.

This CDR3 reads CASSQRQGNEQYF. Written as DNA, the CDR3 is TGTGCCAGTAGCCAGAGACAGGGAAACGAGCAGTACTTC. The chain employs TRBV19 and TRBJ2-7; 7 bases agree with TRBD1. Germline CDR1 reads LNHDA; CDR2 reads SQIVND (reference sequence). Unmatched junction bases numbered 7, after V lost 6 bases and J lost 5 bases. The CDR3 loop spans 13 amino acids. Based on the CDR3 plus reference TRBV19 and TRBJ2-7, the full variable domain is DGGITQSPKYLFRKEGQNVTLSCEQNLNHDAMYWYRQDPGQGLRLIYYSQIVNDFQKGDIAEGYSVSREKKESFPLTVTSAQKNPTAFYLCASSQRQGNEQYFGPGTRLTVT.

This sequence joins TRBV9 and TRBJ2-1, with TRBD2 matching over 11 bases. CDR3 size: 16 residues. The germline CDR1 and CDR2 sequences are SGDLS and YYNGEE. After removal of 0 bases from V and 4 bases from J, the junction contained 3 bases not matched to a gene. The CDR3 protein is CASSVDSGGAYNEQFF. For the CDR3, the DNA is TGTGCCAGCAGCGTAGATAGCGGGGGGGCATACAATGAGCAGTTCTTC.

V and J are TRBV5-1 and TRBJ1-2; 9 nucleotides line up with TRBD1. Germline values: CDR1 SGHRS, CDR2 YFSETQ. The CDR3 is 17 residues long. V shed 1 base and J 7 bases; nucleotides not matched to a gene: 14. Here the CDR3 reads CASSLTYSPTGGSGYTF. The CDR3 coding sequence is TGCGCCAGCAGCTTGACCTACTCACCCACAGGGGGCTCTGGCTACACCTTC. Variable domain in full (rest from reference TRBV5-1 and TRBJ1-2): KAGVTQTPRYLIKTRGQQVTLSCSPISGHRSVSWYQQTPGQGLQFLFEYFSETQRNKGNFPGRFSGRQFSNSRSEMNVSTLELGDSALYLCASSLTYSPTGGSGYTFGSGTRLTVV.

This chain joins TRBV5-1 and TRBJ1-1, with 9 bases aligning to TRBD1. CDR1 and CDR2 (germline): SGHRS, YFSETQ. V was clipped by 3 bases and J by 6 bases; unmatched bases: 12. CDR3 size: 16 residues. In DNA, the CDR3 is TGCGCCAGCAGCTACGGGACAGGGAAAGGGGACCCTGAAGCTTTCTTT. This sequence encodes CASSYGTGKGDPEAFF.

The chain links TRBV18 to TRBJ2-3; 7 bases map to TRBD2. Germline values: CDR1 KGHSH, CDR2 LQKENI. The ends lost 2 bases at V and 0 bases at J; junction bases unmatched: 2. The CDR3 sequence is 15 residues long. The CDR3 spells CASSPSGGSTDTQYF. The CDR3 coding sequence is TGTGCCAGCTCACCATCCGGGGGGAGCACAGATACGCAGTATTTT.

The chain uses TRBV7-9 and TRBJ2-5; D unresolved. The CDR3 totals 15 residues. The germline V gene has CDR1 SEHNR and CDR2 FQNEAQ (reference sequence). V was clipped by 1 base and J by 1 base, with 10 bases between them. As DNA, the CDR3 is TGTGCCAGCAGCTTAGGAGCAGCGTTCCAAGAGACCCAGTACTTC. It specifies CASSLGAAFQETQYF.